A selection of T cell receptor beta chains follows, all from one sample in a study of blood T cell repertoires in COVID-19. The table came from immunoSEQ multiplex PCR; TCRdb's copy has only in-frame clones and leaves some out. The table records 70,000 to 85,000 clones, about 88% of them present only once. The sample consisted of peripheral blood. The receptors shown here come from a man between 65 and 85 years old with active or convalescent COVID-19. CDR3s leave out the opening cysteine and the closing phenylalanine or tryptophan. The D gene is left open where the match is weak.

V: TRBV5-1; D: TRBD1; CDR3: ASRPGGGSEKLF
V: TRBV19; D: -; CDR3: ASSIAAGRTNTEAF
V: TRBV24-1; D: TRBD2; CDR3: ATSDLGAGGPINEQF
V: TRBV9; D: TRBD2; CDR3: ASSVETSGSEY
V: TRBV6-6; D: -; CDR3: ASSWKGAYEQY
V: TRBV7-9; D: -; CDR3: ASSPTSLSSGNTIY
V: TRBV7-2; D: -; CDR3: ASSSQVRGEQF
V: TRBV9; D: -; CDR3: ASSVQGSYGYT
V: TRBV1; D: -; CDR3: TSSQHPRILQGRTYEQY
V: TRBV7-7; D: TRBD2; CDR3: ASSPLAGGFTDTQY
V: TRBV7-7; D: -; CDR3: ASSLASAGHNEQF
V: TRBV27; D: -; CDR3: ASSFQRGNQPQH
V: TRBV3-1/TRBV3-2; D: TRBD2; CDR3: ASSGLAGVSGANVLT
V: TRBV19; D: TRBD1; CDR3: ASSIYSRQGDTEAF
V: TRBV6-5; D: -; CDR3: ASAGGANYGYT
V: TRBV2; D: -; CDR3: ASSEDRAYTEAF
V: TRBV19; D: -; CDR3: ASTAGSPLH
V: TRBV3-1/TRBV3-2; D: -; CDR3: ASSQEPPDSPQSTDTQY
V: TRBV10-3; D: -; CDR3: AIGDDSWANQPQH
V: TRBV18; D: TRBD1; CDR3: ASSPRTGSTGELF
V: TRBV6-6; D: TRBD1; CDR3: ASSYLTGAEKLF
V: TRBV6-5; D: -; CDR3: ATHGVSNQPQH
V: TRBV6-1; D: -; CDR3: ASSESGRRNQPQH
V: TRBV5-6; D: -; CDR3: ASSHGGFSNQPQH
V: TRBV11-1; D: TRBD1; CDR3: ASSLESGGTEAF
V: TRBV5-1; D: TRBD2; CDR3: ASTLAGGPGNEQF
V: TRBV20-1; D: -; CDR3: SGVEGEKQY
V: TRBV19; D: -; CDR3: ASSIGGGTDTQY
V: TRBV7-6; D: TRBD1; CDR3: ASSSGTGTREQY
V: TRBV29-1; D: -; CDR3: SVAERLGSNQPQH
V: TRBV7-9; D: TRBD1; CDR3: ASSQLKIKTGGNTEAF
V: TRBV5-8; D: TRBD1; CDR3: ATDYRDRDANQPQH
V: TRBV6-5; D: TRBD1; CDR3: AIIDRGYINSPLH
V: TRBV12-3/TRBV12-4; D: TRBD1; CDR3: ASSSGQLYGYT
V: TRBV11-2; D: TRBD2; CDR3: ASSPWGGRANTGELF
V: TRBV19; D: -; CDR3: ASSIRRDNEKLF
V: TRBV7-9; D: -; CDR3: ASSLYDEQY
V: TRBV11-1; D: -; CDR3: ASSLARTGFNEQF
V: TRBV13; D: -; CDR3: ASSLGGLPYEQY
V: TRBV27; D: -; CDR3: ASSLSAGNYEQY
V: TRBV29-1; D: -; CDR3: SVLTGPYEQY
V: TRBV11-2; D: -; CDR3: ASSLDNFQETQY
V: TRBV6-5; D: -; CDR3: ASRSYADTDTQY
V: TRBV7-2; D: -; CDR3: ASSQGGGFNNLPLH
V: TRBV28; D: -; CDR3: ATQGSLGTEAF
V: TRBV2; D: -; CDR3: ASNLATDTQY
V: TRBV10-1; D: TRBD2; CDR3: ASSESLAGTDTQY
V: TRBV7-8; D: TRBD1; CDR3: ASSLGRQGWEPQH
V: TRBV6-6; D: -; CDR3: ASSNREYGYT
V: TRBV28; D: TRBD1; CDR3: ASNPPAGGTYEQY
V: TRBV27; D: TRBD2; CDR3: ASSLVLAVNNEQF
V: TRBV28; D: -; CDR3: ASSFSPGLGSSTDTQY
V: TRBV6-6; D: TRBD2; CDR3: ASSGGGNEQF
V: TRBV29-1; D: TRBD1; CDR3: SVLGTTGNSGNTIY
V: TRBV20-1; D: TRBD2; CDR3: SASPGTSGRREETQY